This T cell receptor beta chain was sequenced during a study of response to subunit inactivated influenza vaccine. TCRdb itself ran the RT-PCR reads through MiXCR, one entry per CDR3 protein. The sample has some 500,000 distinct CDR3 sequences; roughly 27% are singletons. CDR1 SGDLS and CDR2 YYNGEE come from the germline V gene. The V and J ends lost 7 bases and 3 bases respectively, with 8 bases between them. This CDR3 has 11 residues. The J gene is TRBJ2-7, the V gene TRBV9; D not resolved. The origin of this receptor is a man aged 50 to 60 who received an inactivated influenza vaccine. The source material was CD4+ T cells sorted from PBMCs, sampled around 5 days after vaccination. The CDR3 sequence: CASGTNYEQYF. CDR3 DNA sequence: TGTGCCAGCGGCACCAACTACGAGCAGTACTTC.